Below are 29 T cell receptor beta chains sequenced from a single sample in a study of blood T cell repertoires in COVID-19. The method was immunoSEQ multiplex PCR; TCRdb's version includes in-frame clones alone and lacks a portion of them. The sample consists of around 330,000 clones, around 85% of them appearing once. The sequencing input was PBMCs or T cells enriched from blood (not recorded which). The source of these receptors is a woman between 25 and 40 years old who had been exposed to COVID-19.

About this clone: The same CDR3 also results from other DNA sequences found in this sample. The chain is built from TRBV30 and TRBJ2-7; D call uncertain. Between the trimmed V and J ends, which lost 2 bases and 3 bases, there was a span of 5 bases. CDR1 GTSNPN and CDR2 SVGIG come from the germline V gene (reference sequence). This CDR3 contains 11 residues. The CDR3 here is CAWSTSYEQYF. CDR3 DNA: TGTGCCTGGAGTACGAGCTACGAGCAGTACTTC.

The genes are TRBV19 and TRBJ1-5, with 7 bases identical to TRBD1. With 5 bases clipped from V and 6 bases from J, the junction kept 7 bases outside the gene matches. The CDR3 extends over 14 amino acids. Per the germline V gene, CDR1 is LNHDA and CDR2 is SQIVND (reference sequence). The CDR3 sequence: CASSSQGNGQPQHF. CDR3 nucleotides: TGTGCCAGTAGTTCACAGGGGAACGGTCAGCCCCAGCATTTT.

The chain carries TRBV27 and TRBJ1-1, with D unclear. Trimming removed 5 bases from V and 4 bases from J, with 14 bases in between. This CDR3 spans 14 amino acids. Germline-derived CDR1 and CDR2 are MNHEY and SMNVEV (reference sequence). The CDR3 region is CASSPLEGSTEAFF. The DNA for the CDR3 is TGTGCCAGCAGTCCGCTGGAGGGATCCACTGAAGCTTTCTTT.

This clone was counted a few times. The chain is built from TRBV6-2 or TRBV6-3 and TRBJ1-1; D is undetermined. Germline lookup yields CDR1 MNHEY and CDR2 SVGEGT. This CDR3 contains 13 residues. V was shortened by 0 bases and J by 11 bases, with 13 bases between the two germline ends. This CDR3 is CASSYSMRPGAFF. The CDR3 coding sequence is TGTGCCAGCAGTTACTCGATGAGGCCCGGGGCTTTCTTT.

J is TRBJ1-4 and V is TRBV19; 10 nucleotides agree with TRBD1. CDR1 and CDR2 from the germline V gene are LNHDA and SQIVND (reference sequence). This CDR3 has 15 residues. Trimming at V came to 5 bases and at J to 8 bases, leaving 8 bases not matched to a gene. CDR3 region: CASSARQGAGEKLFF. For the CDR3, the DNA is TGTGCCAGTAGTGCCCGACAGGGGGCGGGCGAAAAACTGTTTTTT.

This clone came up once. Its ends do not fully match the called genes, so a read error is possible. The chain uses TRBV20-1 and TRBJ1-2, with 10 bases identical to TRBD1. Germline V gene data show CDR1 as DFQATT and CDR2 as SNEGSKA (reference sequence). The CDR3 sequence is 9 residues long. The DNA for the CDR3 is TGCAGTGCCACGGACAGGGGGGACTTC. It yields the protein CSATDRGDF.

CDR3 sequence reads: CASSQSRGPYEQYF. The CDR3 nucleotides are TGTGCCAGCAGCCAAAGCAGGGGCCCCTACGAGCAGTACTTC. V usage is TRBV7-9 and J usage is TRBJ2-7; D is perhaps TRBD1 (6 bases). CDR1 SEHNR and CDR2 FQNEAQ come from the germline V gene (reference sequence). The V end was cut by 5 bases, the J end by 2 bases, with 13 bases between. The CDR3 sequence is 14 residues long.

This chain uses TRBV7-2 with TRBJ1-2; the D is unclear. Trimming shortened V by 3 bases and J by 13 bases, and 12 bases separated the two germline ends. The germline V gene has CDR1 SGHTA and CDR2 FQGNSA. The CDR3 totals 11 residues. CDR3 DNA: TGTGCCAGCAGCTTGAATCCGGGGTCCACCTTC. Protein product: CASSLNPGSTF.

The chain has TRBV28 and TRBJ1-2, with D perhaps matching TRBD1 (5 bases). Germline CDR1 MDHEN, CDR2 SYDVKM. The CDR3 length is 15 residues. Trimming stripped 7 bases from V and 6 bases from J, with 21 bases between. The CDR3 sequence: CASTTQVGRGNGYTF. The CDR3 DNA is TGTGCCAGCACCACCCAAGTGGGGAGGGGTAATGGCTACACCTTC.

The V gene is TRBV2, the J gene TRBJ1-3; TRBD1 agrees at 9 bases. Germline V gives CDR1 SNHLY, CDR2 FYNNEI. The CDR3 is 14 amino acids. Losses at the gene ends were 6 bases for V and 0 bases for J; bases not matched to a gene: 0. The CDR3 sequence is CASRGQGSGNTIYF. CDR3 in DNA: TGTGCCAGCAGGGGACAGGGCTCTGGAAACACCATATATTTT.

The chain carries TRBV30 and TRBJ2-7; the D gene is possibly TRBD1 (6 bases). Germline values: CDR1 GTSNPN, CDR2 SVGIG (reference sequence). V lost 2 bases and J 7 bases, leaving 12 bases between the germline ends. This CDR3 has 12 residues. The CDR3 nucleotides read TGTGCCTGGAGTCCGAGGGGGAGAGAGCAGTACTTC. This sequence encodes CAWSPRGREQYF.

This chain connects TRBV6-1 to TRBJ2-7; 11 bases map to TRBD2. From germline, CDR1 is MNHNS and CDR2 SASEGT. The CDR3 has 14 residues. V shed 8 bases and J 4 bases; nucleotides not matched to a gene: 7. The CDR3 loop is CASRVTSGIYEQYF. The CDR3 DNA follows: TGTGCCAGCCGAGTGACTAGCGGGATATACGAGCAGTACTTC.

The V gene is TRBV25-1, the J gene TRBJ1-2; 7 bases map to TRBD1. This CDR3 contains 12 residues. The germline gives CDR1 MGHDK, CDR2 SYGVNS. V dropped 5 bases and J dropped 7; count of bases not matched to a gene: 4. The CDR3 loop is CASSLGGTGYTF. The CDR3 DNA sequence: TGTGCCAGCAGTCTAGGGGGCACTGGCTACACCTTC.

A few counts support this clone. The chain links TRBV7-2 to TRBJ2-4; 9 bases map to TRBD1. CDR1 and CDR2 from the germline V gene are SGHTA and FQGNSA. The CDR3 spans 16 residues. Unmatched junction bases numbered 7, after V lost 4 bases and J lost 3 bases. For the CDR3, the DNA is TGTGCCAGCAGCTCCGGGACAGGGCGAATCAAAAACATTCAGTACTTC. This translates into CASSSGTGRIKNIQYF. The variable domain in full, completed from reference TRBV7-2 and TRBJ2-4, reads GAGVSQSPSNKVTEKGKDVELRCDPISGHTALYWYRQSLGQGLEFLIYFQGNSAPDKSGLPSDRFSAERTGGSVSTLTIQRTQQEDSAVYLCASSSGTGRIKNIQYFGAGTRLSVL.

This clone was observed once. This chain uses TRBV4-3 with TRBJ1-2, with D maybe TRBD1 (6 bases). CDR3 length: 14 residues. Germline CDR1 reads LGHNA; CDR2 reads YSLEER. Trimming took 4 bases from V and 7 from J, leaving 16 bases between them. For the CDR3, the DNA is TGCGCCAGCAGCCGATCGCAGGGGATCGGTGGCTACACCTTC. Protein: CASSRSQGIGGYTF.

This clone was detected a few times. This chain joins TRBV5-1 and TRBJ1-2; D is possibly TRBD1 (5 bases). Germline CDR1 SGHRS, CDR2 YFSETQ. Trimming stripped 0 bases from V and 4 bases from J, with 10 bases between. This CDR3 spans 14 amino acids. The CDR3 nucleotides are TGCGCCAGCAGCTTGGCCGGGGGAACCTATGGCTACACCTTC. Translated: CASSLAGGTYGYTF.

This clone was seen just once. The rearrangement uses TRBV24-1 and TRBJ1-2; D might be TRBD1 (6 bases). The CDR3 runs to 15 residues. Trimming removed 5 bases from V and 3 bases from J, with 15 bases in between. Germline CDR1 KGHDR, CDR2 SFDVKD. CDR3 nucleotide sequence: TGTGCCACCAGTGCCCCCGAGGACAGAGACTATGGCTACACCTTC. It is translated as CATSAPEDRDYGYTF.

This chain joins TRBV30 and TRBJ2-3; 9 nucleotides match TRBD2. This CDR3 is 14 amino acids long. Per the germline V gene, CDR1 is GTSNPN and CDR2 is SVGIG (reference sequence). Germline trimming cut 8 bases from V and 4 bases from J; bases unmatched to any gene: 10. CDR3 nucleotides: TGTGCCCAACATAGCGGGAGAGGGGCAGATACGCAGTATTTT. It specifies CAQHSGRGADTQYF.

This sequence joins TRBV4-1 and TRBJ2-5; TRBD1 matches 7 bases. This CDR3 has 19 residues. In germline, CDR1 is MGHRA, CDR2 YSYEKL. V shed 4 bases and J 4 bases; nucleotides not matched to a gene: 21. Here the CDR3 DNA reads TGCGCCAGCAGCCGACAGGGTCCTTTCGACCCGAGCCACCGAGAGACCCAGTACTTC. As protein: CASSRQGPFDPSHRETQYF.

This rearrangement joins TRBV12-5 to TRBJ2-1, with 9 bases identical to TRBD1. Looked up from germline, CDR1 is LGHNT and CDR2 is FRNRAP. V shed 6 bases and J 5 bases; nucleotides not matched to a gene: 14. The CDR3 is 17 amino acids. CDR3 residues: CASGHPPGTGINNEQFF. In DNA form, the CDR3 reads TGTGCTAGTGGCCATCCTCCCGGGACAGGGATCAACAATGAGCAGTTCTTC.

This clone was seen once. The gene calls are TRBV27 and TRBJ1-5; 10 bases match TRBD1. Germline V gives CDR1 MNHEY, CDR2 SMNVEV (reference sequence). This CDR3 is built from 17 residues. V was pared by 4 bases and J by 2 bases, with 8 bases of the junction left unmatched. CDR3 sequence (DNA): TGTGCCAGCAGTTCTGACAGGGGGCGGGTTGGCAATCAGCCCCAGCATTTT. Protein: CASSSDRGRVGNQPQHF.

The chain joins TRBV7-3 to TRBJ2-1, with TRBD2 identical over 7 bases. The germline gives CDR1 SGHTA, CDR2 FQGTGA. The junction had 6 bases not matched to a gene; V was cut back by 2 bases and J by 5 bases. The CDR3 consists of 15 residues. The CDR3, as DNA: TGTGCCAGCAGCTTAGGGCCTAGCGGCAACAATGAGCAGTTCTTC. It translates to CASSLGPSGNNEQFF.

This clone was counted a few times. The chain couples TRBV12-3 or TRBV12-4 to TRBJ1-1; D gene uncertain. V was clipped by 0 bases and J by 1 base, with 3 bases between them. The CDR3 is 13 residues long. The CDR3 spells CASSLARNTEAFF. CDR3 coding DNA: TGTGCCAGCAGTTTAGCGAGGAACACTGAAGCTTTCTTT.

Comments on this clone: The junction shows a germline mismatch at one end, possibly a read error. The chain joins TRBV28 to TRBJ2-1; the match to TRBD2 covers 15 bases. The CDR3 has 16 residues. In germline, CDR1 is MDHEN, CDR2 SYDVKM. CDR3 in DNA: TGTGCCAGCAGTCTATGGACTAGCGGGGGGGCTGTAGAGCAGTTCTTC. It yields the protein CASSLWTSGGAVEQFF.

The chain carries TRBV3-1 (or the pseudogene TRBV3-2) and TRBJ2-7; no clear D. Trimming pared 4 bases from V and 5 bases from J, leaving 6 bases between. This CDR3 contains 11 residues. Per the germline V gene, CDR1 is LGHDT and CDR2 is YNNKEL (reference sequence). Here the CDR3 DNA reads TGTGCCAGCAGCCTCCGGGACGAGCAGTACTTC. Protein product: CASSLRDEQYF.

The chain employs TRBV27 and TRBJ1-1; TRBD1 is a possible D gene (6 bases). This CDR3 comprises 14 residues. V lost 6 bases, J lost 5 bases, and 16 bases lay in between. Per germline, CDR1 MNHEY and CDR2 SMNVEV (reference sequence). The CDR3 loop is CASSQDRFGTEAFF. CDR3 DNA sequence: TGTGCCAGCAGCCAAGACAGGTTCGGAACTGAAGCTTTCTTT.

This chain links TRBV28 with TRBJ1-4, with D possibly TRBD1 on 6 matching bases. This CDR3 is 15 amino acids long. Germline assignment: CDR1 MDHEN and CDR2 SYDVKM. With 2 bases removed from V and 8 bases from J, the gap between germline ends came to 15 bases. In DNA, the CDR3 is TGTGCCAGCAGTTTACAAACAGGGTTAGGGGAAAAACTGTTTTTT. The encoded protein is CASSLQTGLGEKLFF.

The chain has TRBV4-1 and TRBJ2-1; TRBD2 aligns across 7 bases. The CDR3 spans 16 residues. V was pared by 0 bases and J by 6 bases, with 8 bases of the junction left unmatched. CDR1 is MGHRA, CDR2 YSYEKL, per germline. The CDR3 spells CASSQDPSGFFNEQFF. The CDR3 DNA follows: TGCGCCAGCAGCCAAGACCCTAGCGGCTTTTTCAATGAGCAGTTCTTC.

V is TRBV7-2 and J is TRBJ2-3; unclear D gene. In germline, CDR1 is SGHTA, CDR2 FQGNSA. Trimming removed 11 bases at V and 6 bases at J, with 9 bases between. This CDR3 has 10 residues. CDR3 sequence reads: CALLMDTQYF. The CDR3 nucleotides are TGTGCCTTATTAATGGATACGCAGTATTTT.